These 14 T cell receptor beta chains were all obtained from the same sample, sequenced in a study of blood T cell repertoires in COVID-19. Measured with immunoSEQ multiplex PCR; TCRdb has only the in-frame clones, and not every one. The sample yields around 42,000 clones, 75% to 80% seen once. The sequencing sample was made of peripheral blood. These receptor sequences come from a man between 70 and 80 years old with active or convalescent COVID-19.

The chain links TRBV6-5 to TRBJ2-3; TRBD2 matches 8 bases. Germline CDR1 reads MNHEY; CDR2 reads SVGAGI. The CDR3 consists of 15 residues. Trimming took 2 bases from V and 7 from J; bases not matched to a gene: 8. The CDR3 sequence is CASSYSQRGRNTQYF. The CDR3 bases are TGTGCCAGCAGTTACAGCCAGCGGGGGAGAAATACGCAGTATTTT.

The rearrangement links TRBV19 to TRBJ2-3; D might be TRBD2 (7 bases). The length of the CDR3 is 15 residues. V lost 6 bases and J 4 bases, leaving 17 bases between the germline ends. The germline gives CDR1 LNHDA, CDR2 SQIVND (reference sequence). The CDR3 DNA is TGTGCCAGTAGCGAAAGGGTGGGGGGGCCAGATACGCAGTATTTT. Translated, it gives CASSERVGGPDTQYF. Full variable domain (outside the CDR3, taken from reference TRBV19 and TRBJ2-3): DGGITQSPKYLFRKEGQNVTLSCEQNLNHDAMYWYRQDPGQGLRLIYYSQIVNDFQKGDIAEGYSVSREKKESFPLTVTSAQKNPTAFYLCASSERVGGPDTQYFGPGTRLTVL.

The chain combines TRBV28 with TRBJ2-3; weak D call: TRBD2 (5 bases). CDR1 and CDR2 from the germline V gene are MDHEN and SYDVKM. The CDR3 totals 14 residues. The germline V and J ends were trimmed by 2 bases and 8 bases, with 14 bases remaining between them. The CDR3 sequence: CASSLGPGIVTQYF. The CDR3 DNA sequence: TGTGCCAGCAGTTTAGGGCCCGGGATAGTTACGCAGTATTTT.

The gene calls are TRBV20-1 and TRBJ1-1; D gene uncertain. Germline assignment: CDR1 DFQATT and CDR2 SNEGSKA (reference sequence). Trimming pared 3 bases from V and 4 bases from J, leaving 15 bases between. The CDR3 totals 14 residues. Written as DNA, the CDR3 is TGCAGTGCTAGTTTTGGGAATCGGGGCACTGAAGCTTTCTTT. It translates to CSASFGNRGTEAFF.

This chain joins TRBV6-4 and TRBJ1-1; no definite D call. Per the germline V gene, CDR1 is MRHNA and CDR2 is SNTAGT. V lost 4 bases, J lost 5 bases, and 11 bases lay in between. The CDR3 is 13 residues long. The CDR3: CASSVSSGTEAFF. For the CDR3, the DNA is TGTGCCAGCAGTGTTTCATCGGGGACTGAAGCTTTCTTT.

This chain uses TRBV24-1 with TRBJ1-5, with 7 bases lining up with TRBD1. V dropped 9 bases and J dropped 1; count of bases not matched to a gene: 5. Germline CDR1 is KGHDR and CDR2 is SFDVKD. The CDR3 totals 14 residues. The CDR3 DNA follows: TGTGCCACCCGGGACAGCCGCAGCAATCAGCCCCAGCATTTT. It translates to CATRDSRSNQPQHF.

V gene TRBV6-6 combines with J gene TRBJ1-6, with D possibly TRBD1 on 6 matching bases. The germline CDR1 and CDR2 sequences are MNHNY and SVGAGI (reference sequence). The V and J ends lost 0 bases and 2 bases respectively, with 8 bases between them. CDR3 length: 16 amino acids. CDR3: CASSYSQGPYNSPLHF. The CDR3 DNA follows: TGTGCCAGCAGTTACTCCCAGGGGCCCTATAATTCACCCCTCCACTTT.

The chain recombines TRBV5-1 with TRBJ2-7; D is perhaps TRBD1 (5 bases). The V gene lost 0 bases and the J gene lost 0 bases, with 7 bases spanning the gap. Germline V gene data show CDR1 as SGHRS and CDR2 as YFSETQ. The CDR3 sequence is 14 residues long. CDR3: CASSLVGDSYEQYF. In nucleotides, the CDR3 is TGCGCCAGCAGCTTGGTAGGGGACTCCTACGAGCAGTACTTC.

The rearrangement uses TRBV3-1 (or the pseudogene TRBV3-2) and TRBJ2-5; D ambiguous. The CDR3 loop spans 14 amino acids. Germline CDR1 reads LGHDT; CDR2 reads YNNKEL (reference sequence). The V end lost 1 base, the J end lost 4 bases, and 10 bases lay between the germline ends. In nucleotides, the CDR3 is TGTGCCAGCAGCCAAGGCCTAGAAATAGAGACCCAGTACTTC. Protein sequence: CASSQGLEIETQYF.

This clone was observed a handful of times. The V call is TRBV19, the J call TRBJ1-5; weak D call: TRBD1 (6 bases). The CDR3 length is 15 residues. Germline V gene lookup returns CDR1 LNHDA and CDR2 SQIVND (reference sequence). V gave up 11 bases and J gave up 4 bases, with 21 bases separating them. CDR3 DNA: TGTGCCGAGGGTCGCAGGGGATACCTAAATCAGCCCCAGCATTTT. Translating gives CAEGRRGYLNQPQHF. The full variable domain, its missing parts supplied by reference TRBV19 and TRBJ1-5, is DGGITQSPKYLFRKEGQNVTLSCEQNLNHDAMYWYRQDPGQGLRLIYYSQIVNDFQKGDIAEGYSVSREKKESFPLTVTSAQKNPTAFYLCAEGRRGYLNQPQHFGDGTRLSIL.

The chain carries TRBV2 and TRBJ2-5; 9 bases line up with TRBD2. V was pared by 6 bases and J by 5 bases, with 7 bases of the junction left unmatched. Germline V gives CDR1 SNHLY, CDR2 FYNNEI. This CDR3 has 14 residues. The CDR3 region has the DNA TGTGCCAGCAGCCCCATTGCGGGGGGGGAGACCCAGTACTTC. It specifies CASSPIAGGETQYF.

The J gene is TRBJ1-1, the V gene TRBV7-9; maybe TRBD1 (6 bases). This CDR3 has 15 amino acids. Germline CDR1 reads SEHNR; CDR2 reads FQNEAQ (reference sequence). V was trimmed by 6 bases and J by 3 bases, leaving 17 bases between them. The CDR3: CASRLNTGFDTEAFF. The CDR3 DNA follows: TGTGCCAGCAGACTCAATACAGGGTTCGACACTGAAGCTTTCTTT.

In its sample, this clone was seen once. The chain recombines TRBV5-4 with TRBJ2-1; no definite D call. The germline V and J ends were trimmed by 3 bases and 4 bases, with 11 bases remaining between them. This CDR3 has 14 residues. Per the germline V gene, CDR1 is SGHNT and CDR2 is YYREEE (reference sequence). The CDR3 is CASSSAIRYNEQFF. The CDR3 bases are TGTGCCAGCAGCTCAGCGATTAGGTACAATGAGCAGTTCTTC.

V is TRBV5-6 and J is TRBJ2-7; tentatively, D is TRBD2 (5 bases). The CDR3 totals 13 residues. V lost 4 bases and J 5 bases, leaving 13 bases between the germline ends. Looked up from germline, CDR1 is SGHDT and CDR2 is YYEEEE. As DNA, the CDR3 is TGTGCCAGCAGCCTGGCAGGAGGACACGAGCAGTACTTC. Amino acid sequence: CASSLAGGHEQYF.